This T cell receptor (beta chain) was recorded in a study of blood T cell repertoires in COVID-19 (dated by TCRdb to 2018 to 2021). In the study overall: Samples from collaborators originated in the United States, Italy and Spain and spanned both the acute and convalescent phases of COVID-19. The material from the prospective study consisted of cDNA or gDNA derived from T cells, B-cell-depleted T cells, or PBMCs. Deeply sampled blood TCRbeta repertoires from subjects exposed to, actively infected with, or recovered from COVID-19 were included in the dataset. The repertoires were released in a freely available public database intended as a resource for research on the immune response to SARS-CoV-2. Samples came from the ongoing ImmuneRACE study (first 160 participants) plus 1,254 subjects from 6 global collaborators. The sample metadata nearly always contained a de-identified subject ID, COVID-19 status, age in years and sex. Where available, HLA class I and class II types were obtained from metadata supplied by the sample provider rather than from assay-based typing. Here is what the overall study found, with its caveats: Clinical and demographic metadata were provided uncurated, with the amount varying by source and participant.

A note on this clone: No cognate antigen has been identified for it. Per-base qualities were not stored, and no clone one base away is much larger.

V loses 6 bases, J loses 3 bases, and the germline ends lie 17 bases apart. CDR1 and CDR2 (SGHTA, FQGNSA) derive from the germline V gene. The CDR3 goes from the cysteine to the phenylalanine over 15 residues. Only the CDR3 DNA stays, 45 bases, in frame from base 1. TCRbeta CDR3 regions were amplified from genomic DNA using the immunoSEQ Assay, a bias-controlled multiplex PCR. On the study's bioinformatics: Nucleated cell counts per sample were estimated from amplification of reference gene primers within the assay. Sequence reads were collapsed and filtered to measure the absolute abundance of every unique TCRbeta CDR3 rearrangement. Productive Simpson clonality was computed per sample as the square root of Simpson's diversity index over productive rearrangements. This immuneACCESS table, as held by TCRdb, lists in-frame sequences with V and J called but not all clones. Of the missing ones, under half trace to an unresolved V gene in checked studies; the others have no known cause. V, J and clone size reflect that table, while D and trimming were determined from the DNA. The sample records roughly 380,000 clones, 75% to 90% of which are singletons. About 3.6% of the sample rests with the top ten.

Collaborating institutions collected whole blood in K2EDTA tubes following their own protocols. For TCRbeta analysis, collaborators shipped samples in one of three forms: frozen whole blood, isolated PBMCs, or DNA extracted from either of those sample types. This TCR came from a woman under 30 with acute or convalescent COVID-19. Sequencing used peripheral blood. Recombination linked TRBV7-2 to TRBJ1-2; a tentative D match to TRBD1 spans 6 bases. The nucleotide sequence is given as TGTGCCAGCAGTCGAGGGGGAAATTCGGACTATGGCTACACCTTC. Translated, it gives CASSRGGNSDYGYTF.